This T cell receptor beta chain was sequenced in a study of CD8+ T cells in alopecia areata. Peripheral blood samples and lesional scalp punch biopsies were obtained from alopecia areata patients. Notes on the study in general: Normal skin contains resident alphabeta T cells, and these are also sequenced in scalp samples.

The germline gives CDR1 SQVTM, CDR2 ANQGSEA. The germline V and J ends were trimmed by 5 bases and 5 bases, with 15 bases remaining between them. The CDR3 is 13 residues long. Once RNA had been extracted, it was reverse transcribed into cDNA to act as the sequencing template. Data came from immunoSEQ multiplex PCR; TCRdb stores just in-frame clones and leaves some out. The sample has approximately 89,000 clones; 51% are singletons. This clone has only a few counts. What it binds is unknown. The TCR was taken from a human donor with alopecia areata. The sequencing sample was made of NKG2D-high CD8+ T cells sorted from blood. The chain is built from TRBV29-1 and TRBJ1-1; D uncertain. CDR3 in DNA: TGCAGCGTTCACGAGGGTATTAGGACTGAAGCTTTCTTT. It yields the protein CSVHEGIRTEAFF.